The source of this T cell receptor beta chain is a study of cytomegalovirus exposure and HLA in healthy donors. On the study more broadly: Genotyping showed approximately 81% of 398 donors falling in the Caucasian-associated ancestry cluster. Findings of the study overall: Reported results showed that the classifier diagnosed cytomegalovirus status with high specificity and sensitivity. Investigators reported some 150 TCR beta chains as tied to cytomegalovirus.

Use of 60 Vbeta and 13 Jbeta primers characterized the PCR. Sequenced by immunoSEQ multiplex PCR; TCRdb stores in-frame clones only, minus some. The sample holds 85,000 to 100,000 clones; roughly 69% are singletons and the top ten take roughly 6.8%. As regards this clone: Antigen: not known.

With 4 bases removed from V and 2 bases from J, the gap between germline ends came to 12 bases. The CDR3 totals 16 residues. Germline CDR1 and CDR2: LNHDA and SQIVND (reference sequence). The receptor's source is a woman aged 25 to 45 in good health and CMV-seronegative. The chain employs TRBV19 and TRBJ2-6; weak D call: TRBD2 (6 bases). The sample taken for sequencing was PBMCs. DNA for the CDR3: TGTGCCAGTAGTACCCCCCGGGGGACTGGGGCCAACGTCCTGACTTTC. The encoded protein is CASSTPRGTGANVLTF.